This T cell receptor (beta chain) was recorded in a study of Ad26.COV2.S vaccination and SARS-CoV-2 variants. Whole-study findings and limits: Vaccinees displayed broader spike-specific TCR repertoires than placebo recipients.

Sequencing used immunoSEQ multiplex PCR; TCRdb keeps in-frame clones, though not all of them. The sample carries about 460,000 clones, roughly 87% recorded once. On this clone itself: The antigen is unknown.

Specified treatment: roughly 18 received Ad26.COV2.S at low or high dose, single or two shots; five or six received placebo; per-sample allocation not given. Samples came from day 63 after the first vaccine or placebo injection. V lost 2 bases and J lost 9, with 11 bases in between. Germline V CDR1 and CDR2: LNHNV, YYDKDF (reference sequence). CDR3 length: 13 residues. This clonotype originated in a person between 18 and 59 years old who received the Ad26.COV2.S COVID-19 vaccine or a placebo. The starting material was peripheral blood, obtained in a trial of Ad26.COV2.S vaccine versus placebo. J is TRBJ1-5 and V is TRBV15; D call uncertain. The CDR3 is CATSRIYNLPQHF. CDR3 DNA: TGTGCCACCAGCAGAATTTATAACCTGCCCCAGCATTTT. Full variable domain (outside the CDR3, taken from reference TRBV15 and TRBJ1-5): DAMVIQNPRYQVTQFGKPVTLSCSQTLNHNVMYWYQQKSSQAPKLLFHYYDKDFNNEADTPDNFQSRRPNTSFCFLDIRSPGLGDTAMYLCATSRIYNLPQHFGDGTRLSIL.